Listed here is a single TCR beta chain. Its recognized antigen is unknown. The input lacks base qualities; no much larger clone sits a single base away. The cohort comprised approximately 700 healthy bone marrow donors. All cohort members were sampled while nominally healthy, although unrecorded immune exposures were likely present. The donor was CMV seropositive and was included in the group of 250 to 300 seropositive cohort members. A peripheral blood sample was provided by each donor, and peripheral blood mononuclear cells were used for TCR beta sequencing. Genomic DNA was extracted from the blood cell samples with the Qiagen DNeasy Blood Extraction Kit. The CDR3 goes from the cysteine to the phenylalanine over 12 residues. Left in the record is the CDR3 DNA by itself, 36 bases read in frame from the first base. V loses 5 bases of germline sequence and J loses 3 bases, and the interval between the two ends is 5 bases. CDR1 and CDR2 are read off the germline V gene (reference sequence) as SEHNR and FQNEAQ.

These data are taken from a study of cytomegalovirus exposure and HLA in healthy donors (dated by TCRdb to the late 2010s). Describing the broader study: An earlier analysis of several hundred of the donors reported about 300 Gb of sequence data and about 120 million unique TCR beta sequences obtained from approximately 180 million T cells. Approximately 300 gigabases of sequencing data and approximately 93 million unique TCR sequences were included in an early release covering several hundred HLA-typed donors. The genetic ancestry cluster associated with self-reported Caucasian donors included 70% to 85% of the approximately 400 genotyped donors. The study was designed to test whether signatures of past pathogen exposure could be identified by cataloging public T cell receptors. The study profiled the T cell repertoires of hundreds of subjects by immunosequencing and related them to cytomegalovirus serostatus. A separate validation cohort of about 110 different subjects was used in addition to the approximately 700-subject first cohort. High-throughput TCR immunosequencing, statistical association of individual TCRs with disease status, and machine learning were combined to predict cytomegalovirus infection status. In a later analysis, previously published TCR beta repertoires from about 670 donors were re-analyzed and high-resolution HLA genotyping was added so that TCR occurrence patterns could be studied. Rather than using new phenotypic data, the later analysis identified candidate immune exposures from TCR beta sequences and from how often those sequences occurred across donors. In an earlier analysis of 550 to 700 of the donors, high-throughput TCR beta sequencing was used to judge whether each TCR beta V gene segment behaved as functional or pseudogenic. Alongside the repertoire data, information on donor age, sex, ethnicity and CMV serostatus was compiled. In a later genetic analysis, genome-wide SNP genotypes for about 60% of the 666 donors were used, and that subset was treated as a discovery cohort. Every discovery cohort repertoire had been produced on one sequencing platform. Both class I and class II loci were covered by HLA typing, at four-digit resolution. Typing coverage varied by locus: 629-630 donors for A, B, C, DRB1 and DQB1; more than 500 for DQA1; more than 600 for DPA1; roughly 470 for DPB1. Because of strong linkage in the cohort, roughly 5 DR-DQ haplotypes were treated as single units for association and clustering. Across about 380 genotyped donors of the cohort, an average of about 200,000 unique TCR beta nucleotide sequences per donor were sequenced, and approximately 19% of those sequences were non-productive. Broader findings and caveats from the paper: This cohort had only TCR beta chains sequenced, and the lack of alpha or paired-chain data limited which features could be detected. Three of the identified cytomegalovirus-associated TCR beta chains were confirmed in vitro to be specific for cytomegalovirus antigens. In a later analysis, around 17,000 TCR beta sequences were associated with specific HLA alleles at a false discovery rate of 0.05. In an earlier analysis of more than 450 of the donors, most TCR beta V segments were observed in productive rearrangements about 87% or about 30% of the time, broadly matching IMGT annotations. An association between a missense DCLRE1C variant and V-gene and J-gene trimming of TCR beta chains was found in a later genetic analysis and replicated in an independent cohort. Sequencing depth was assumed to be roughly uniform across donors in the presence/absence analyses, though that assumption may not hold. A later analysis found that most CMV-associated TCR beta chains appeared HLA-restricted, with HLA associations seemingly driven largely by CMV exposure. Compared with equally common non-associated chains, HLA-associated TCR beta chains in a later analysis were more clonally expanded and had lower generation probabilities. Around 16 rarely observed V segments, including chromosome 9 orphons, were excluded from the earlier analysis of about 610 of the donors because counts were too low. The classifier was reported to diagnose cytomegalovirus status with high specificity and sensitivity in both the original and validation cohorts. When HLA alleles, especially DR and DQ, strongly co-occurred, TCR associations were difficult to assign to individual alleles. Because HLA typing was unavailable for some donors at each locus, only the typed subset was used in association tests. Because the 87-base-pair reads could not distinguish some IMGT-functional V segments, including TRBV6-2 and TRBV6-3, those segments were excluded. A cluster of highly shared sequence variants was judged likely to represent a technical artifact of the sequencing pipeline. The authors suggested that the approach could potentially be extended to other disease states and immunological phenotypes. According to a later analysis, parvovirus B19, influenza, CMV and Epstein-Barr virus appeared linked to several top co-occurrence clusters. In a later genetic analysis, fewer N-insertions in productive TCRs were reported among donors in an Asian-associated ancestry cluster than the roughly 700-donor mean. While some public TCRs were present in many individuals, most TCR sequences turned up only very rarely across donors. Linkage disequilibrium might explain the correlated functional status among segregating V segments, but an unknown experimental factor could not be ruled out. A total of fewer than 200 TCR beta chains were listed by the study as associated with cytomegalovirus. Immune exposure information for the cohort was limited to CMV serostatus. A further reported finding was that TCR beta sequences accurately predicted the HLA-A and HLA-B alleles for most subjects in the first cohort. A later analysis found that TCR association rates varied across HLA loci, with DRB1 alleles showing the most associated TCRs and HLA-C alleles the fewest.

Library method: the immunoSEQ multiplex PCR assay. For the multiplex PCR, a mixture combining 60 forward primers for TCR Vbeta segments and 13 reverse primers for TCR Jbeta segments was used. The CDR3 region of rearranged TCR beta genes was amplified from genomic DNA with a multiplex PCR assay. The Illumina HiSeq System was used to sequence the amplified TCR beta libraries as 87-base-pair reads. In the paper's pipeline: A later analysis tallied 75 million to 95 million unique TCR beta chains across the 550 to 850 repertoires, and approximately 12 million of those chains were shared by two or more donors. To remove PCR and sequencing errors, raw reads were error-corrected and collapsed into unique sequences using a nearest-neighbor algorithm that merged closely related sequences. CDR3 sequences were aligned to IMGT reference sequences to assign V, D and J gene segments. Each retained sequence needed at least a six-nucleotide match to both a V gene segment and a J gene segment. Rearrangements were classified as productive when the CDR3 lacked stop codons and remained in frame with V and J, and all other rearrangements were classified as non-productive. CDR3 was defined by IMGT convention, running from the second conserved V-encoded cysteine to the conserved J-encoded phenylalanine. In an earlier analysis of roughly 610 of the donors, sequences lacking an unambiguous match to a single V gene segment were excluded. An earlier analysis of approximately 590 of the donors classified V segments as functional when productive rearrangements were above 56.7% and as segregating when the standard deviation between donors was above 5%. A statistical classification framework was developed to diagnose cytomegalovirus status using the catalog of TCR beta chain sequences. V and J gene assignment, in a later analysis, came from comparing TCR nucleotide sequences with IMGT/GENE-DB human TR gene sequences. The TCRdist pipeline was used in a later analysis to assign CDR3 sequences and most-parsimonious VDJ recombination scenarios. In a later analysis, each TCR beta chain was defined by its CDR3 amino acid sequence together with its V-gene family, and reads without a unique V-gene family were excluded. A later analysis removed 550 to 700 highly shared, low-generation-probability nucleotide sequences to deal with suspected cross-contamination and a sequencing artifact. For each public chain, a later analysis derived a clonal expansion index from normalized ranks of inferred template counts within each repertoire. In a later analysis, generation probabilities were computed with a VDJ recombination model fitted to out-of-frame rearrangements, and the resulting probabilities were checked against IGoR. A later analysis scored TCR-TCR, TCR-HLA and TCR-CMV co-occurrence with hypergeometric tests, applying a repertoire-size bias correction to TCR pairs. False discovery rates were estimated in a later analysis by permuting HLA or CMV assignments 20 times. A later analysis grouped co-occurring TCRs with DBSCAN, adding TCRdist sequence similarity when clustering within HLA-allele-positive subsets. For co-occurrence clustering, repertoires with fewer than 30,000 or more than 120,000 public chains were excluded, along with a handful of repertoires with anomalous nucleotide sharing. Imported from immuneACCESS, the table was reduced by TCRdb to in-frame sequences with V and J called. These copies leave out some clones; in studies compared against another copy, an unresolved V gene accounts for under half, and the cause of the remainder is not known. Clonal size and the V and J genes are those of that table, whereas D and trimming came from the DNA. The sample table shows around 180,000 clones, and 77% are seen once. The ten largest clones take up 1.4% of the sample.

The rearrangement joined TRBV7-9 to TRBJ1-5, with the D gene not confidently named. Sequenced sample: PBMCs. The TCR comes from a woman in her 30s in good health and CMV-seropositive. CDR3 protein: CASSPDNQPQHF. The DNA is TGTGCCAGCAGCCCAGACAATCAGCCCCAGCATTTT.